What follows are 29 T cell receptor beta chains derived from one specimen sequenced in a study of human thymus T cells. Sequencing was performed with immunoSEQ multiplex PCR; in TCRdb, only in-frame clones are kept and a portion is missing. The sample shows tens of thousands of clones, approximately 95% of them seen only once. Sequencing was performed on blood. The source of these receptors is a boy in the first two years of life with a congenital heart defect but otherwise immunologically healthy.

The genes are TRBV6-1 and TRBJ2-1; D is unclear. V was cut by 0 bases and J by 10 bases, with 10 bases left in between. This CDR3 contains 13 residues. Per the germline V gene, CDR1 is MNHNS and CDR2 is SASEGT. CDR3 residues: CASSEALSWEQFF. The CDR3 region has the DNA TGTGCCAGCAGTGAAGCGCTTAGTTGGGAGCAGTTCTTC.

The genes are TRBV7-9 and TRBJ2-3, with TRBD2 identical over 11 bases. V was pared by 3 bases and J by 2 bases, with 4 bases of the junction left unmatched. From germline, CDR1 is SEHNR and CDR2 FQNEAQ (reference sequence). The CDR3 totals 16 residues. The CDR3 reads CASSLTSGAITDTQYF. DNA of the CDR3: TGTGCCAGCAGCTTGACTAGCGGGGCAATCACAGATACGCAGTATTTT.

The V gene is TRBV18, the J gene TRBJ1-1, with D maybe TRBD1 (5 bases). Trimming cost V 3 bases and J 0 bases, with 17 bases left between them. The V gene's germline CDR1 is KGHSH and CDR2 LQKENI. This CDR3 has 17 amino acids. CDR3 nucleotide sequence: TGTGCCAGCTCACCGAACGAGGTTTGGGGGGTGAACACTGAAGCTTTCTTT. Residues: CASSPNEVWGVNTEAFF.

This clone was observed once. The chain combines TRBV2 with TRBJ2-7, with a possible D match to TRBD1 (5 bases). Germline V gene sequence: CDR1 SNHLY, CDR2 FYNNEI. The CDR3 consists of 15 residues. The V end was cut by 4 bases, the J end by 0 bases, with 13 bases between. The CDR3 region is CASSVRTTSSYEQYF. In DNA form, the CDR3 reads TGTGCCAGCAGTGTTCGGACAACCAGCTCCTACGAGCAGTACTTC.

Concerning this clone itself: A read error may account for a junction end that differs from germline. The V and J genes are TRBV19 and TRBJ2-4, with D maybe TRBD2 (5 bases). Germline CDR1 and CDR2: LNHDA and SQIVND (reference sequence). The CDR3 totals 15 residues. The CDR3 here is CVSSLGVGAKNIQYF. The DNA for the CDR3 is TGTGTCAGTAGTCTCGGGGTTGGGGCCAAAAACATTCAGTACTTC.

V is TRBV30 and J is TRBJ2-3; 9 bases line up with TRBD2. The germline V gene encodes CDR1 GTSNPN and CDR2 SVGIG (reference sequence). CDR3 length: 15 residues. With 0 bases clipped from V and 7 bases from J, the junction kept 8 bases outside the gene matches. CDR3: CAWSVLAGALYTQYF. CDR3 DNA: TGTGCCTGGAGTGTTTTAGCGGGGGCCCTCTATACGCAGTATTTT.

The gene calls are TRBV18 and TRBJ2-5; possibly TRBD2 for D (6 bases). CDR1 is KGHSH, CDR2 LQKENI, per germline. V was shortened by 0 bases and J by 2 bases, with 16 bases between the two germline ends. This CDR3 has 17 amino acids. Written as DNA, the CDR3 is TGTGCCAGCTCACCACCGGGCATCCGGGGGTTTCAAGAGACCCAGTACTTC. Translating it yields CASSPPGIRGFQETQYF.

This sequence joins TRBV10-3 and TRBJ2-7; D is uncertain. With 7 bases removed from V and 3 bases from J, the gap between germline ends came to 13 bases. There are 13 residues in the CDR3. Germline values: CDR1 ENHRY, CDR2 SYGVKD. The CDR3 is CAITPSAFYEQYF. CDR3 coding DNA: TGTGCCATCACTCCTTCGGCCTTCTACGAGCAGTACTTC.

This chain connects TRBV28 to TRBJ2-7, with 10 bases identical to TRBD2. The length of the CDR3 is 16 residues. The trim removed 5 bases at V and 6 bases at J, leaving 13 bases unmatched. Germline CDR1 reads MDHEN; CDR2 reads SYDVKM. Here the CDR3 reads CASSIQTGTSAGEQYF. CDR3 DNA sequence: TGTGCCAGCAGTATACAAACCGGGACTAGCGCTGGCGAGCAGTACTTC.

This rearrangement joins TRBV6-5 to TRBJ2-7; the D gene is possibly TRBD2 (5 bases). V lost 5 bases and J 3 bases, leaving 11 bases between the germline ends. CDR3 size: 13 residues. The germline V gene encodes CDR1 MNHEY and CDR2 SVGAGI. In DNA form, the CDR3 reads TGTGCCAGCAGTATCGGGATACACTACGAGCAGTACTTC. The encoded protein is CASSIGIHYEQYF.

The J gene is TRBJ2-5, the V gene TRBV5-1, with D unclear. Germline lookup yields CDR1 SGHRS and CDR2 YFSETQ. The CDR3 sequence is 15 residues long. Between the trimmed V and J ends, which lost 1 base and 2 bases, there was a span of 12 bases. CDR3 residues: CASSLYGAKQETQYF. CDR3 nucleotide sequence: TGCGCCAGCAGCTTGTATGGTGCCAAGCAAGAGACCCAGTACTTC. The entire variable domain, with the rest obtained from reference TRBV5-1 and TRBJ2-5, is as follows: KAGVTQTPRYLIKTRGQQVTLSCSPISGHRSVSWYQQTPGQGLQFLFEYFSETQRNKGNFPGRFSGRQFSNSRSEMNVSTLELGDSALYLCASSLYGAKQETQYFGPGTRLLVL.

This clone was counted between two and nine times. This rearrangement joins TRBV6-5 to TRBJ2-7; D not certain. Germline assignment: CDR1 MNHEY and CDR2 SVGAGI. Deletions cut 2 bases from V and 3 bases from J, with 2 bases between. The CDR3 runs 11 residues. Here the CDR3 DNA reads TGTGCCAGCAGTTACAACTACGAGCAGTACTTC. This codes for CASSYNYEQYF.

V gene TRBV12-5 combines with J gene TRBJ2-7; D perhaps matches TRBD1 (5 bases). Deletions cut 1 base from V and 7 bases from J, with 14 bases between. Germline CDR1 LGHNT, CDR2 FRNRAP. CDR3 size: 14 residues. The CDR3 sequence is CASGLAPNRWEQYF. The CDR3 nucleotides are TGTGCTAGTGGTTTGGCCCCAAACAGGTGGGAGCAGTACTTC.

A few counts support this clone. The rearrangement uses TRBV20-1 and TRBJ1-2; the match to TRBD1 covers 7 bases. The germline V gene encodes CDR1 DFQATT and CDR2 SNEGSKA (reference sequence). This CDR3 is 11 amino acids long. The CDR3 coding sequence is TGCGCTTTGACAGGGAAGGATGGCTACACCTTC. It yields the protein CALTGKDGYTF.

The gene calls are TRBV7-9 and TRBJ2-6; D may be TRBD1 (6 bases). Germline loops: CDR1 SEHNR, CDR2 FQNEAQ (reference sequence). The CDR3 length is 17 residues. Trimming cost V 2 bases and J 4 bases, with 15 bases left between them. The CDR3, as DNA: TGTGCCAGCAGCTTATCATACAGGGTTGCGGGGGCCAACGTCCTGACTTTC. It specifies CASSLSYRVAGANVLTF.

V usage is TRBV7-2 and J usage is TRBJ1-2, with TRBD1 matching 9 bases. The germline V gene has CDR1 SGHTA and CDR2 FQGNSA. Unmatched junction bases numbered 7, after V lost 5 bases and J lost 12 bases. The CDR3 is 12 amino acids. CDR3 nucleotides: TGTGCCAGCAGCCAAGGGACAGGGTACGACACCTTC. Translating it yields CASSQGTGYDTF.

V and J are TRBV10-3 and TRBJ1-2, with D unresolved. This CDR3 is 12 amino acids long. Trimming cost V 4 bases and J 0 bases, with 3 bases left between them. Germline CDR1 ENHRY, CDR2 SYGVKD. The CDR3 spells CAISAANYGYTF. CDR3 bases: TGTGCCATCAGTGCAGCTAACTATGGCTACACCTTC.

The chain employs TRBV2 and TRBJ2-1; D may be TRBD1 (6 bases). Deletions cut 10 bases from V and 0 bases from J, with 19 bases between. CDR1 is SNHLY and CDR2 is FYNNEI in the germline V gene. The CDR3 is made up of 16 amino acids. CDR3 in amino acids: CANVRFTGSSYNEQFF. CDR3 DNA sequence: TGTGCCAACGTCCGATTTACAGGGAGCTCCTACAATGAGCAGTTCTTC.

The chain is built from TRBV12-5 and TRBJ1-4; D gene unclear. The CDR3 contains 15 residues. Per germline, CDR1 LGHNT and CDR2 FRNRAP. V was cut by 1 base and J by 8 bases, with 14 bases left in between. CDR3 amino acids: CASGLGEALKEKLFF. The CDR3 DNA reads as TGTGCTAGTGGTTTGGGGGAAGCTCTGAAGGAAAAACTGTTTTTT.

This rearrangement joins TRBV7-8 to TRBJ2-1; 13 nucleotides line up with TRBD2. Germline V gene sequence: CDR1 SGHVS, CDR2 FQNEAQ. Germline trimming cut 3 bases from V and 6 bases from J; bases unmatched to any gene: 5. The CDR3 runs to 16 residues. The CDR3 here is CASSLGRLAGGNEQFF. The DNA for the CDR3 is TGTGCCAGCAGCTTGGGCAGACTAGCGGGGGGCAATGAGCAGTTCTTC.

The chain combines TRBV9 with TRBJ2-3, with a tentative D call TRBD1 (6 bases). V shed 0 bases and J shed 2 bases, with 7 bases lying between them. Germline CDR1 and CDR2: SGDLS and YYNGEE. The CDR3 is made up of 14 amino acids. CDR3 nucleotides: TGTGCCAGCAGCGTAGACAGGGCCACAGATACGCAGTATTTT. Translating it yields CASSVDRATDTQYF.

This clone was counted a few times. The CDR3 DNA reads as TGTGCCAGCAGCTTGGGACTAGCGGGATACAATGAGCAGTTCTTC. Translation: CASSLGLAGYNEQFF. The gene calls are TRBV5-8 and TRBJ2-1; 11 nucleotides agree with TRBD2. Germline V gene lookup returns CDR1 SGHTS and CDR2 YDEGEE. This CDR3 region has 15 residues. J was trimmed by 4 bases and V by 0 bases; bases with no gene match: 0.

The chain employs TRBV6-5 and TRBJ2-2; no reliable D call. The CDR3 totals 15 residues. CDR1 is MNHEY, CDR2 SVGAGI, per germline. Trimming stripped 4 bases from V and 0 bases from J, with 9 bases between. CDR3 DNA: TGTGCCAGCAGTTTTAGTGATACGAACACCGGGGAGCTGTTTTTT. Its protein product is CASSFSDTNTGELFF.

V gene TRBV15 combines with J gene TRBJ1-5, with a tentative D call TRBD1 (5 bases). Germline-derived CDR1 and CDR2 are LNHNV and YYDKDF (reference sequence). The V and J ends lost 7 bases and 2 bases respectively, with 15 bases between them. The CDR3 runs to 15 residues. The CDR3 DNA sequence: TGTGCCACCACGCCTCAGGGAGCGGGCAATCAGCCCCAGCATTTT. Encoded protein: CATTPQGAGNQPQHF.

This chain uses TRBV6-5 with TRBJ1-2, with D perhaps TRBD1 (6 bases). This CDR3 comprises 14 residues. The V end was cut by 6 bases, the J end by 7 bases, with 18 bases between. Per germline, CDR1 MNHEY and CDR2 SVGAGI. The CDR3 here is CASRITGTMVGYTF. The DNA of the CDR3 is TGTGCCAGCAGGATAACCGGGACAATGGTTGGCTACACCTTC.

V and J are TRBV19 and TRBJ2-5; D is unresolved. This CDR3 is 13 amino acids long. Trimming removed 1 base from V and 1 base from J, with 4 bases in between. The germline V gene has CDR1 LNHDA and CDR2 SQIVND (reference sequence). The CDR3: CASSIAFQETQYF. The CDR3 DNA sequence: TGTGCCAGTAGTATAGCGTTCCAAGAGACCCAGTACTTC.

The CDR3 reads CASSLVQGLSWPTGELFF. CDR3 coding DNA: TGTGCCAGCAGCTTGGTACAAGGACTGAGTTGGCCCACCGGGGAGCTGTTTTTT. The gene calls are TRBV5-6 and TRBJ2-2; perhaps TRBD2 as D (5 bases). CDR3 length: 18 residues. V was trimmed by 0 bases and J by 4 bases, leaving 19 bases between them. Germline values: CDR1 SGHDT, CDR2 YYEEEE. Variable domain in full (rest from reference TRBV5-6 and TRBJ2-2): DAGVTQSPTHLIKTRGQQVTLRCSPKSGHDTVSWYQQALGQGPQFIFQYYEEEERQRGNFPDRFSGHQFPNYSSELNVNALLLGDSALYLCASSLVQGLSWPTGELFFGEGSRLTVL.

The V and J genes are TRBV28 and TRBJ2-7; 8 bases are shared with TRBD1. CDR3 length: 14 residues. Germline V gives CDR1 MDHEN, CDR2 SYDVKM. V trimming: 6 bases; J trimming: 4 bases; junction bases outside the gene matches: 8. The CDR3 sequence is CASRHRTGRYEQYF. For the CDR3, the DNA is TGTGCCAGCAGACACCGGACAGGGAGGTACGAGCAGTACTTC. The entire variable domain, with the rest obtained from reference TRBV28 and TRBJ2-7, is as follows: DVKVTQSSRYLVKRTGEKVFLECVQDMDHENMFWYRQDPGLGLRLIYFSYDVKMKEKGDIPEGYSVSREKKERFSLILESASTNQTSMYLCASRHRTGRYEQYFGPGTRLTVT.

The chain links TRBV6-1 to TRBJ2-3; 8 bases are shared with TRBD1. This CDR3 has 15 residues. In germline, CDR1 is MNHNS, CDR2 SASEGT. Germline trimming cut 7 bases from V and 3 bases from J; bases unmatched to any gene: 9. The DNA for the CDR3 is TGTGCCAGCACTTATTTGAACAGGGGGACAGATACGCAGTATTTT. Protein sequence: CASTYLNRGTDTQYF.